This TCR beta chain was captured by sequencing in a study of T cell changes during pregnancy in multiple sclerosis. This table comes from immunoSEQ multiplex PCR, and its TCRdb copy is limited to in-frame clones, with some not included. The sample lists around 30,000 clones; around 87% were seen once. V lost 10 bases, J lost 5 bases, and 8 bases stayed unmatched. The CDR3 extends over 13 amino acids. Germline lookup yields CDR1 ENHRY and CDR2 SYGVKD. The chain carries TRBV10-3 and TRBJ1-5; TRBD1 aligns across 7 bases. Sample: CD4+ T cells from peripheral blood mononuclear cells, taken in the third trimester of pregnancy. This receptor was taken from a female donor in good health, enrolled as a control in a pregnancy study. The CDR3, as DNA: TGTGCCACGACAGGGTTGACGGATCAGCCCCAGCATTTT. Its protein product is CATTGLTDQPQHF.